This T cell receptor (beta chain) was captured by sequencing in a study of shared clonotypes between healthy human individuals. Naivety among CD8 cells was defined by CD45RO negativity and positive CCR7 selection, thereby excluding terminally differentiated effector memory CD45RA+ cells. All the donors were Caucasian adults who lived in Nashville, Tennessee. Deep level was the assay's run setting. Here immunoSEQ multiplex PCR was the method, and the copy in TCRdb shows in-frame clones only, minus some. This table has around 650,000 clones, approximately 96% appearing once. Study-level results: Though the depth was large, rarefaction showed that sorted-subset sequencing was incomplete. A few donors had around 5% of their naive CD4 clonotypes in common.

A single count supports this clone. Its antigen is unidentified. Per the germline V gene, CDR1 is MNHNS and CDR2 is SASEGT. There are 16 residues in the CDR3. V dropped 2 bases and J dropped 1 base, with 12 bases sitting between them. The TCR originated in a woman aged 25 to 39 in good health. Material for sequencing was naive CD8+ T cells sorted from blood. This chain connects TRBV6-1 to TRBJ1-5; the D gene is possibly TRBD1 (5 bases). The CDR3 reads CASSEWGSESNQPQHF. In DNA, the CDR3 is TGTGCCAGCAGTGAATGGGGCAGCGAAAGCAATCAGCCCCAGCATTTT.